The sample holds many counts of the clone carrying this T cell receptor beta chain. Its antigen is undetermined. The record originates from a study of response to subunit inactivated influenza vaccine. Study-wide points: That few new T cells are recruited by each seasonal influenza vaccination was the authors' suggestion.

In TCRdb, the RT-PCR reads were re-called with MiXCR into one record per CDR3 protein. The sample lists roughly 650,000 distinct CDR3 sequences; 11% to 15% were seen once. The CDR3 is 15 residues long. CDR1 MDHEN and CDR2 SYDVKM come from the germline V gene. V lost 6 bases to trimming and J lost 5 bases, with 18 bases between them. The sequence was obtained from a man between 50 and 59 years old who received an inactivated influenza vaccine. The chain is built from TRBV28 and TRBJ2-3; the D gene is possibly TRBD1 (7 bases). The specimen was PBMCs from blood, collected around 15 days before vaccination. The CDR3 nucleotides read TGTGCCAGCAGCCGAAGACGACAGGGACTAGATACGCAGTATTTT. Translating gives CASSRRRQGLDTQYF.